A single sample is the source of the 19 T cell receptor beta chains below, sequenced in a study of blood T cell repertoires in COVID-19. The data were produced by immunoSEQ multiplex PCR, yet TCRdb's version contains in-frame clones alone and is incomplete. The sample includes 100,000 to 130,000 clones, around 88% of them seen just once. Sequenced: peripheral blood. The receptors stem from a man aged 45 to 65 with active or convalescent COVID-19.

V and J are TRBV5-5 and TRBJ1-3; D might be TRBD1 (6 bases). Germline CDR1 reads SGHKS; CDR2 reads YYEKEE (reference sequence). V was pared by 3 bases and J by 0 bases, with 10 bases between. The CDR3 runs to 15 residues. This CDR3 reads CASSWDNLSGNTIYF. DNA of the CDR3: TGTGCCAGCAGCTGGGACAACCTCTCTGGAAACACCATATATTTT.

The V call is TRBV7-8, the J call TRBJ1-1, with TRBD1 as a possible D gene (6 bases). Germline assignment: CDR1 SGHVS and CDR2 FQNEAQ. V lost 1 base and J lost 11, with 14 bases in between. This CDR3 contains 13 residues. The CDR3 is CASSLGQVGEAFF. CDR3 coding DNA: TGTGCCAGCAGCTTAGGACAGGTGGGGGAGGCTTTCTTT.

The rearrangement joins TRBV28 to TRBJ2-1, with D perhaps TRBD1 (7 bases). The CDR3 is made up of 15 amino acids. Trimming left V 4 bases short and J 6 bases short, with 16 bases between. Germline assignment: CDR1 MDHEN and CDR2 SYDVKM. DNA for the CDR3: TGTGCCAGCAGTTCTTGGACAGGAGGGGTCAATGAGCAGTTCTTC. It codes for CASSSWTGGVNEQFF.

The J gene is TRBJ1-4, the V gene TRBV11-2, with D hard to call. Germline V gives CDR1 SGHAT, CDR2 FQNNGV. The length of the CDR3 is 14 residues. V was pared by 3 bases and J by 2 bases, with 7 bases between. CDR3 bases: TGTGCCAGCAGCTTGGCAGGTACTAATGAAAAACTGTTTTTT. Its translation is CASSLAGTNEKLFF. Full variable domain (rest looked up from reference TRBV11-2 and TRBJ1-4): EAGVAQSPRYKIIEKRQSVAFWCNPISGHATLYWYQQILGQGPKLLIQFQNNGVVDDSQLPKDRFSAERLKGVDSTLKIQPAKLEDSAVYLCASSLAGTNEKLFFGSGTQLSVL.

This sequence joins TRBV7-9 and TRBJ2-1, with 7 bases that match TRBD1. Unmatched junction bases numbered 5, after V lost 1 base and J lost 2 bases. Per the germline V gene, CDR1 is SEHNR and CDR2 is FQNEAQ (reference sequence). The CDR3 loop spans 16 amino acids. The CDR3 region has the DNA TGTGCCAGCAGCTTAGTTACAGGGGTTCCCTACAATGAGCAGTTCTTC. It yields the protein CASSLVTGVPYNEQFF.

The rearrangement links TRBV14 to TRBJ2-5; the match to TRBD1 covers 8 bases. The CDR3 has 15 residues. Per the germline V gene, CDR1 is SGHDN and CDR2 is FVKESK. Trimming at V came to 4 bases and at J to 4 bases, leaving 8 bases not matched to a gene. This CDR3 reads CASSPLLGQGETQYF. For the CDR3, the DNA is TGTGCCAGCAGCCCTTTACTAGGACAGGGAGAGACCCAGTACTTC. Using reference TRBV14 and TRBJ2-5 for the parts outside the CDR3, the full variable domain is EAGVTQFPSHSVIEKGQTVTLRCDPISGHDNLYWYRRVMGKEIKFLLHFVKESKQDESGMPNNRFLAERTGGTYSTLKVQPAELEDSGVYFCASSPLLGQGETQYFGPGTRLLVL.

CDR3: CASKPGQGGFGEQYF. CDR3 bases: TGTGCCAGCAAACCGGGACAGGGCGGGTTTGGCGAGCAGTACTTC. The rearrangement joins TRBV5-4 to TRBJ2-7; 9 positions agree with TRBD1. Germline lookup yields CDR1 SGHNT and CDR2 YYREEE (reference sequence). This CDR3 comprises 15 residues. V lost 6 bases, J lost 6 bases, and 13 bases stayed unmatched.

The chain joins TRBV6-2 or TRBV6-3 to TRBJ2-7; a weak D match, TRBD2 (5 bases). Between the trimmed V and J ends, which lost 5 bases and 7 bases, there was a span of 9 bases. CDR3 length equals 11 residues. Per the germline V gene, CDR1 is MNHEY and CDR2 is SVGEGT. The CDR3 spells CASSDYKEQYF. The CDR3 DNA follows: TGTGCCAGCAGTGACTACAAAGAGCAGTACTTC.

The genes are TRBV27 and TRBJ2-1; D perhaps matches TRBD2 (5 bases). Trimming pared 6 bases from V and 4 bases from J, leaving 25 bases between. The CDR3 length is 18 residues. From germline, CDR1 is MNHEY and CDR2 SMNVEV (reference sequence). This CDR3 is CASRTYRSSLGSYNEQFF. The CDR3 DNA sequence: TGTGCCAGCAGGACGTATCGGTCTAGCCTAGGTTCATACAATGAGCAGTTCTTC.

The CDR3: CASSSPTGALTEAFF. CDR3 nucleotides: TGTGCCAGCAGTTCCCCTACAGGGGCCCTCACTGAAGCTTTCTTT. The V call is TRBV28, the J call TRBJ1-1, with 7 bases that match TRBD1. The CDR3 extends over 15 amino acids. Germline CDR1 and CDR2: MDHEN and SYDVKM. V was clipped by 4 bases and J by 4 bases; unmatched bases: 9.

This chain connects TRBV7-2 to TRBJ1-1, with D uncertain. CDR3 length equals 14 residues. Trimming left V 2 bases short and J 7 bases short, with 14 bases between. Germline V CDR1 and CDR2: SGHTA, FQGNSA. The CDR3 region has the DNA TGTGCCAGCAGCTTAAATTGGGAGTCTTTTGAAGCTTTCTTT. Amino acids: CASSLNWESFEAFF. The full variable domain, its missing parts supplied by reference TRBV7-2 and TRBJ1-1, is GAGVSQSPSNKVTEKGKDVELRCDPISGHTALYWYRQSLGQGLEFLIYFQGNSAPDKSGLPSDRFSAERTGGSVSTLTIQRTQQEDSAVYLCASSLNWESFEAFFGQGTRLTVV.

J is TRBJ2-5 and V is TRBV18; D not resolved. Germline V lookup: CDR1 KGHSH, CDR2 LQKENI. The CDR3 contains 11 residues. V was shortened by 4 bases and J by 4 bases, with 4 bases between the two germline ends. The CDR3 reads CASSQLETQYF. The CDR3, as DNA: TGTGCCAGCTCACAGCTAGAGACCCAGTACTTC.

Written as DNA, the CDR3 is TGTGCCACCAGTGATTTATACGACGACAGCCAAGAGACCCAGTACTTC. Protein: CATSDLYDDSQETQYF. The genes are TRBV24-1 and TRBJ2-5; a weak D match, TRBD1 (5 bases). CDR3 length: 16 residues. The germline CDR1 and CDR2 sequences are KGHDR and SFDVKD. Trimming left V 1 base short and J 1 base short, with 12 bases between.

The chain joins TRBV29-1 to TRBJ2-2, with 9 nucleotides matching TRBD1. CDR1 and CDR2 from the germline V gene are SQVTM and ANQGSEA. V shed 7 bases and J 6 bases; nucleotides not matched to a gene: 6. The CDR3 is 13 amino acids. The CDR3 coding sequence is TGCAGCGGTAGACAGGGGGGGGCCGGGGAGCTGTTTTTT. Residues: CSGRQGGAGELFF.

The CDR3 is CASSAEAVEEQYF. CDR3 DNA sequence: TGTGCCAGCAGCGCCGAAGCCGTTGAAGAGCAGTACTTC. The chain joins TRBV9 to TRBJ2-7; D call uncertain. Trimming left V 3 bases short and J 7 bases short, with 14 bases between. Germline V gene data show CDR1 as SGDLS and CDR2 as YYNGEE. This CDR3 is built from 13 residues.

The V and J genes are TRBV4-1 and TRBJ1-1; tentatively, D is TRBD1 (6 bases). This CDR3 is 17 amino acids long. Germline CDR1 is MGHRA and CDR2 is YSYEKL. With 4 bases removed from V and 0 bases from J, the gap between germline ends came to 18 bases. The CDR3 here is CASSPYRKQGMNTEAFF. The DNA for the CDR3 is TGCGCCAGCAGCCCTTACAGGAAACAGGGAATGAACACTGAAGCTTTCTTT.

This clone showed up just once. CDR3 region: CASSPGTGRSYEQYF. CDR3 nucleotides: TGTGCCAGCAGCCCGGGGACAGGGCGAAGCTACGAGCAGTACTTC. The chain employs TRBV7-9 and TRBJ2-7; 9 bases align to TRBD1. Losses at the gene ends were 5 bases for V and 3 bases for J; bases not matched to a gene: 8. Germline CDR1 and CDR2: SEHNR and FQNEAQ (reference sequence). This CDR3 has 15 residues.

This clone was observed once. In DNA form, the CDR3 reads TGTGCCAGTAGTATCCTCCCGACAGGGACTAATTCACCCCTCCACTTT. It translates to CASSILPTGTNSPLHF. The chain carries TRBV19 and TRBJ1-6; 7 bases line up with TRBD1. After removal of 3 bases from V and 6 bases from J, the junction contained 8 bases not matched to a gene. This CDR3 spans 16 amino acids. Germline loops: CDR1 LNHDA, CDR2 SQIVND (reference sequence).

The J gene is TRBJ2-3, the V gene TRBV7-9; maybe TRBD1 (7 bases). CDR1 is SEHNR, CDR2 FQNEAQ, per germline (reference sequence). V was cut by 3 bases and J by 7 bases, with 23 bases left in between. CDR3 length: 17 residues. CDR3 residues: CASSFDRVRELLYTQYF. CDR3 DNA sequence: TGTGCCAGCAGCTTTGACAGGGTACGGGAGCTACTGTATACGCAGTATTTT.